This TCR beta chain was profiled in a study of shared clonotypes between healthy human individuals. The repertoire was sequenced with immunoSEQ multiplex PCR; TCRdb's copy has only in-frame clones and lacks some. The table records 550,000 to 800,000 clones, around 90% of them present only once. The CDR3 covers 17 residues. Germline CDR1 reads SGDLS; CDR2 reads YYNGEE. V dropped 0 bases and J dropped 4 bases, with 17 bases sitting between them. The healthy adult donors were HIV-negative and reported no recent acute infections or vaccinations. Source material: memory CD8+ T cells from PBMCs. Subset: CD45RO+ cells pooled with CCR7-negative TemRA cells. The chain links TRBV9 to TRBJ1-5; D perhaps matches TRBD1 (6 bases). The TCR originated in a man between 18 and 29 years old in good health. Some clones in this sample may be carry-over from other donors' samples. CDR3 protein: CASSVGPTPQGNQPQHF. Here the CDR3 DNA reads TGTGCCAGCAGCGTAGGCCCCACGCCGCAGGGGAATCAGCCCCAGCATTTT.